The clone carrying this T cell receptor beta chain was seen a handful of times. Antigen: not known. The data were taken from a study of early T cells in non-severe SARS-CoV-2 infection. Across the whole study: The study sequenced bulk RNA from unsorted whole blood, with chains unpaired.

General observations from the study: VDJdb matching favored anti-spike CD8 responses, missing private and CD4 specificities.

Researchers tagged individual cDNA molecules with unique molecular identifiers. One entry per CDR3 protein results from TCRdb running MiXCR on the 5' RACE reads. The data contain 65,000 to 95,000 distinct CDR3 sequences, 7.5% to 10% of them singletons. The V gene lost 5 bases and the J gene lost 1 base, with 15 bases spanning the gap. Looked up from germline, CDR1 is SGHVS and CDR2 is FQNEAQ. This CDR3 is 16 amino acids long. Sequencing used whole blood. The TCR originated in an adult who was a healthcare worker with PCR-confirmed SARS-CoV-2 infection or an uninfected control (not recorded which). The V call is TRBV7-8, the J call TRBJ1-5; D is perhaps TRBD1 (6 bases). CDR3 DNA: TGTGCCAGCAGCGAAACACAGGGTAGGAGCAATCAGCCCCAGCATTTT. As protein: CASSETQGRSNQPQHF.